Listed below are T cell receptor beta chains from one sample, sequenced in a study of neoadjuvant anti-PD-1 for oral cavity cancer. Measured with immunoSEQ multiplex PCR; TCRdb has only the in-frame clones, and not every one. The sample contains some 70,000 clones, approximately 81% of which appear only once. The source material was PBMCs, sampled after nivolumab (anti-PD-1) treatment. The receptor set was obtained from a person between 40 and 79 years old with oral cavity squamous cell carcinoma. CDR3s include the opening cysteine and the closing phenylalanine or tryptophan. D genes are given only for firm matches. Expanded clones get a size class; other rows say once, few or many, or leave the size out.

v_gene: TRBV2; abundance: -; d_gene: -; j_gene: TRBJ1-4; CDR3aa: CASSEGGTGVEKLFF; CDR3nt: TGTGCCAGCAGTGAGGGGGGCACTGGCGTTGAAAAACTGTTTTTT
v_gene: TRBV10-2; abundance: -; d_gene: -; j_gene: TRBJ1-1; CDR3aa: CASSANSRNTEAFF; CDR3nt: TGCGCCAGCAGTGCGAACTCTCGGAACACTGAAGCTTTCTTT
v_gene: TRBV2; abundance: -; d_gene: TRBD1; j_gene: TRBJ2-7; CDR3aa: CATQPGTGYNEQYF; CDR3nt: TGTGCCACCCAGCCCGGGACAGGGTACAACGAGCAGTACTTC
v_gene: TRBV7-2; abundance: -; d_gene: -; j_gene: TRBJ2-1; CDR3aa: CASSSVMSTYNEQFF; CDR3nt: TGTGCCAGCAGCTCTGTCATGAGTACCTACAATGAGCAGTTCTTC
v_gene: TRBV28; abundance: -; d_gene: TRBD1; j_gene: TRBJ1-2; CDR3aa: CASSPVGGQGGGYGYTF; CDR3nt: TGTGCCAGCAGTCCGGTGGGGGGACAGGGAGGAGGGTATGGCTACACCTTC
v_gene: TRBV5-1; abundance: -; d_gene: TRBD2; j_gene: TRBJ2-1; CDR3aa: CASSLGGGSYNEQFF; CDR3nt: TGCGCCAGCAGCTTAGGCGGGGGCTCCTACAATGAGCAGTTCTTC
v_gene: TRBV30; abundance: many; d_gene: -; j_gene: TRBJ1-1; CDR3aa: CASPGNTEAFF; CDR3nt: TGTGCCTCCCCGGGGAACACTGAAGCTTTCTTT
v_gene: TRBV4-2; abundance: -; d_gene: TRBD1; j_gene: TRBJ2-7; CDR3aa: CASSQDYRGSYEQYF; CDR3nt: TGTGCCAGCAGCCAAGATTACAGGGGGTCCTACGAGCAGTACTTC
v_gene: TRBV7-9; abundance: -; d_gene: TRBD1; j_gene: TRBJ2-7; CDR3aa: CASSLWDRVNEQYF; CDR3nt: TGTGCCAGCAGCTTATGGGACAGGGTGAACGAGCAGTACTTC
v_gene: TRBV6-5; abundance: -; d_gene: -; j_gene: TRBJ2-1; CDR3aa: CASSYTFTGSEQFF; CDR3nt: TGTGCCAGCAGTTACACCTTCACGGGCAGTGAGCAGTTCTTC
v_gene: TRBV2; abundance: -; d_gene: -; j_gene: TRBJ2-7; CDR3aa: CASSSVGETEQYF; CDR3nt: TGTGCCAGCAGTAGTGTCGGGGAGACCGAGCAGTACTTC
v_gene: TRBV5-4; abundance: few; d_gene: -; j_gene: TRBJ2-1; CDR3aa: CASIQLPPFYNEQFF; CDR3nt: TGTGCCAGCATCCAACTACCCCCTTTCTACAATGAGCAGTTCTTC
v_gene: TRBV25-1; abundance: once; d_gene: -; j_gene: TRBJ2-7; CDR3aa: CASLGRRRFQYF; CDR3nt: TGTGCCAGCCTAGGTCGACGACGGTTCCAGTACTTC
v_gene: TRBV5-1; abundance: many; d_gene: TRBD1; j_gene: TRBJ1-1; CDR3aa: CASSFQGADTEAFF; CDR3nt: TGCGCCAGCAGCTTCCAGGGGGCCGATACTGAAGCTTTCTTT
v_gene: TRBV9; abundance: few; d_gene: -; j_gene: TRBJ2-1; CDR3aa: CASSVGPLGNEQFF; CDR3nt: TGTGCCAGCAGCGTAGGACCCCTTGGCAATGAGCAGTTCTTC
v_gene: TRBV7-8; abundance: few; d_gene: -; j_gene: TRBJ2-5; CDR3aa: CASRRDRAQETQYF; CDR3nt: TGTGCCAGCAGGCGGGACAGAGCACAAGAGACCCAGTACTTC
v_gene: TRBV2; abundance: -; d_gene: -; j_gene: TRBJ1-3; CDR3aa: CASIQGRGGNTIYF; CDR3nt: TGTGCCAGCATTCAGGGAAGGGGTGGAAACACCATATATTTT
v_gene: TRBV6-1; abundance: few; d_gene: -; j_gene: TRBJ1-2; CDR3aa: CASSEAAGREYGYTF; CDR3nt: TGTGCCAGCAGTGAAGCAGCAGGGAGGGAGTATGGCTACACCTTC